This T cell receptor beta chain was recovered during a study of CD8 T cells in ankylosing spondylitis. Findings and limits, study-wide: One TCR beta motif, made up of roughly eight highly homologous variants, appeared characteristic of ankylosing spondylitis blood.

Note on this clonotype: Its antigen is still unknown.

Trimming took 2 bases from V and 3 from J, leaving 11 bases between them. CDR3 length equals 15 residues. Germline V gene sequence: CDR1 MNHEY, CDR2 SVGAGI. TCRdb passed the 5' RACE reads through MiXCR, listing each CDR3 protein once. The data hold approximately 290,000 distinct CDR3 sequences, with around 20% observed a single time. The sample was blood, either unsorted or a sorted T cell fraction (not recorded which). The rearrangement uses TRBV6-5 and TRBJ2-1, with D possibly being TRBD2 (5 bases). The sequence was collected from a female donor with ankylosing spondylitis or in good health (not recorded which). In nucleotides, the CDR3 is TGTGCCAGCAGTTACGAGGGAGTGGGCTACAATGAGCAGTTCTTC. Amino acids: CASSYEGVGYNEQFF.